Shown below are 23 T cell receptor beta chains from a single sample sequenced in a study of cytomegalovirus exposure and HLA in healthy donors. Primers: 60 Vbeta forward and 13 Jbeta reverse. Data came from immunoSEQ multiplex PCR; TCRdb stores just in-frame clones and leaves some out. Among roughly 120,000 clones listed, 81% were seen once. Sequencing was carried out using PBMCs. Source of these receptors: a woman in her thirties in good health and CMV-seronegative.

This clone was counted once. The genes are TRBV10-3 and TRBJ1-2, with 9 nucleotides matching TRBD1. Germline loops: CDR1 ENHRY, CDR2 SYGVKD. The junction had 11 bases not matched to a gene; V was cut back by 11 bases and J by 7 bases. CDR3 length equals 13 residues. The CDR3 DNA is TGTGCCGCCTCCGACAGGGGGTTAGCTGGCTACACCTTC. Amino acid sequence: CAASDRGLAGYTF.

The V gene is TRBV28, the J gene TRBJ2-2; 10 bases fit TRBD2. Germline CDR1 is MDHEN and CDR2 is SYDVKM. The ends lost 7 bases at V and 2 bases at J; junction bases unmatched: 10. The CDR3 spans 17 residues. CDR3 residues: CASTPGGLAANTGELFF. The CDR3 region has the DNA TGTGCCAGCACCCCAGGAGGACTAGCGGCCAACACCGGGGAGCTGTTTTTT.

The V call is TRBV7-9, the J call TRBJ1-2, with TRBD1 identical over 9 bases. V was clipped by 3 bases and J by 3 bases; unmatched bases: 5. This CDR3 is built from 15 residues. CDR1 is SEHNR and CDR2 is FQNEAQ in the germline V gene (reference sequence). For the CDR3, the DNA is TGTGCCAGCAGCTTGAAACAGGGGGCGGACTATGGCTACACCTTC. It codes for CASSLKQGADYGYTF.

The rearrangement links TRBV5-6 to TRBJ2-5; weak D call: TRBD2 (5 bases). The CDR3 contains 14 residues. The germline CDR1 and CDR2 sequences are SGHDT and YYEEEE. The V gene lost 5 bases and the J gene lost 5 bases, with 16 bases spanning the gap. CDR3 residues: CASREKGVGETQYF. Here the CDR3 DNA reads TGTGCCAGCAGGGAAAAGGGAGTTGGCGAGACCCAGTACTTC.

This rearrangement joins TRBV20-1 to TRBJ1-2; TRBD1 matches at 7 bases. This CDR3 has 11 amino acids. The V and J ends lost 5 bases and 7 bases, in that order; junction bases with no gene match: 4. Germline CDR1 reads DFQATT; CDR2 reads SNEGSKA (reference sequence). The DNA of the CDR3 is TGCAGTGCTCGACAGGGCAGTGGCTACACCTTC. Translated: CSARQGSGYTF.

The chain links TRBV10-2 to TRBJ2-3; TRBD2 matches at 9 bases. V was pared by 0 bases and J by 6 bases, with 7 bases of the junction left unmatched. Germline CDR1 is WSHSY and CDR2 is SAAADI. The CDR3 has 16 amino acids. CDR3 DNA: TGCGCCAGCAGTGAGTCGGGTAGCGGGGGTCAGGATACGCAGTATTTT. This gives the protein CASSESGSGGQDTQYF.

CDR3 sequence reads: CASSEGGPTYNEQFF. The DNA of the CDR3 is TGCGCCAGCAGTGAAGGGGGCCCCACCTACAATGAGCAGTTCTTC. V is TRBV10-1 and J is TRBJ2-1; 7 positions agree with TRBD1. The germline gives CDR1 WNHNN, CDR2 SYGVQD (reference sequence). CDR3 size: 15 residues. V was clipped by 3 bases and J by 2 bases; unmatched bases: 4.

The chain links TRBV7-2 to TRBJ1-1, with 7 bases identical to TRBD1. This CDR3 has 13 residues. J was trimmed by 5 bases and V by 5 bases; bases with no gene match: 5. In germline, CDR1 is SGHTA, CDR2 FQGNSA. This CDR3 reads CASSRQGWTEAFF. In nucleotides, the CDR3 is TGTGCCAGCAGCCGACAGGGATGGACTGAAGCTTTCTTT.

CDR3 coding DNA: TGTGCCAGTAGTTTCGATACCTCGGACAGGGTAAAAGAAGCTTTCTTT. Its protein product is CASSFDTSDRVKEAFF. The gene calls are TRBV19 and TRBJ1-1, with 8 bases identical to TRBD1. This CDR3 is 16 amino acids long. With V trimmed by 5 bases and J by 8 bases, 16 bases remained unmatched. In germline, CDR1 is LNHDA, CDR2 SQIVND (reference sequence).

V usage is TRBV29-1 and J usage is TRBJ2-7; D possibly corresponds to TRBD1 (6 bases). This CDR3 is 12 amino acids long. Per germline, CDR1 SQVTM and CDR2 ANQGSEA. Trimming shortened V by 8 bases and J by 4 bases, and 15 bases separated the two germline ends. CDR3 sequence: CSILGRGYEQYF. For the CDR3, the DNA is TGCAGCATTCTAGGAAGGGGGTACGAGCAGTACTTC.

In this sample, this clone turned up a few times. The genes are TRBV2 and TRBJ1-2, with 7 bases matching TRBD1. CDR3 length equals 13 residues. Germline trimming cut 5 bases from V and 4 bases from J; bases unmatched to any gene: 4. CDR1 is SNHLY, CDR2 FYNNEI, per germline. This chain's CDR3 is CASSPGQLYGYTF. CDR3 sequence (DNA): TGTGCCAGCAGTCCGGGACAGCTCTATGGCTACACCTTC.

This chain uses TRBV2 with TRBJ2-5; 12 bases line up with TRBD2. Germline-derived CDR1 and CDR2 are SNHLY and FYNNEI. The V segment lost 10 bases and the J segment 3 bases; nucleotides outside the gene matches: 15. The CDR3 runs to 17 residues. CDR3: CATTSARGLAGEETQYF. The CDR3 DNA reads TGTGCCACCACCTCAGCAAGGGGACTAGCGGGCGAAGAGACCCAGTACTTC.

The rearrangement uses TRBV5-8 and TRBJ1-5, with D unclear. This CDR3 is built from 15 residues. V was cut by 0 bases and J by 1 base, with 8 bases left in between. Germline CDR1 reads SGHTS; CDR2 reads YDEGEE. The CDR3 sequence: CASSLDMGSNQPQHF. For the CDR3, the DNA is TGTGCCAGCAGCTTGGACATGGGCAGCAATCAGCCCCAGCATTTT.

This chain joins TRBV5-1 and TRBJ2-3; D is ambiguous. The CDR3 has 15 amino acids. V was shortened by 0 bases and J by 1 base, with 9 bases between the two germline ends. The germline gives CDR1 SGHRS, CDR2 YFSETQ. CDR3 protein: CASSLGGDRTDTQYF. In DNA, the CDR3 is TGCGCCAGCAGCTTGGGAGGCGACCGCACAGATACGCAGTATTTT.

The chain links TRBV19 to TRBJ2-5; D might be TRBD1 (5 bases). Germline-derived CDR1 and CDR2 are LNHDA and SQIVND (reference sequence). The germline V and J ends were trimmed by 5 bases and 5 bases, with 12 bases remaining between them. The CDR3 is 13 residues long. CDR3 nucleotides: TGTGCCAGTAGTCCTGGGCAGGGCGAGACCCAGTACTTC. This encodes CASSPGQGETQYF.

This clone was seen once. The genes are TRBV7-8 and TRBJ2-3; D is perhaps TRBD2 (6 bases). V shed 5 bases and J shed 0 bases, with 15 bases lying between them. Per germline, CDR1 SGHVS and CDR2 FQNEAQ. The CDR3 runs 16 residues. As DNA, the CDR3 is TGTGCCAGCAGCCCGGTAGCGGAGTTTAGCACAGATACGCAGTATTTT. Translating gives CASSPVAEFSTDTQYF.

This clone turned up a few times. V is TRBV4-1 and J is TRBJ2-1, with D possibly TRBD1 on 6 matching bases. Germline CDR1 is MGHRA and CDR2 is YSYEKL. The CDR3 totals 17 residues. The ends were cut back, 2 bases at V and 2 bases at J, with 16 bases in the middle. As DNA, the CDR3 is TGCGCCAGCAGCCAATTAACCAGGACAGCCACCTACAATGAGCAGTTCTTC. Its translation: CASSQLTRTATYNEQFF.

The CDR3 DNA follows: TGTGCCAGCAGTTTATCCGTTCCGGGACTAGCGGGAGCTTGGGAGACCCAGTACTTC. Protein product: CASSLSVPGLAGAWETQYF. The chain recombines TRBV28 with TRBJ2-5, with 14 nucleotides matching TRBD2. The germline CDR1 and CDR2 sequences are MDHEN and SYDVKM. The V and J ends lost 1 base and 5 bases, in that order; junction bases with no gene match: 12. This CDR3 is built from 19 residues.

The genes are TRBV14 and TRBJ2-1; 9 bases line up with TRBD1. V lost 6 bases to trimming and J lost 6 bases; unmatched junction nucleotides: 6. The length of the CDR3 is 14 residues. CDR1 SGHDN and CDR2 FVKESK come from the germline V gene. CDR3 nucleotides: TGTGCCAGCAGTGGGGACAGGGTAGTCAATGAGCAGTTCTTC. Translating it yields CASSGDRVVNEQFF. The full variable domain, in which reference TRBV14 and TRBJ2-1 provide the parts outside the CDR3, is EAGVTQFPSHSVIEKGQTVTLRCDPISGHDNLYWYRRVMGKEIKFLLHFVKESKQDESGMPNNRFLAERTGGTYSTLKVQPAELEDSGVYFCASSGDRVVNEQFFGPGTRLTVL.

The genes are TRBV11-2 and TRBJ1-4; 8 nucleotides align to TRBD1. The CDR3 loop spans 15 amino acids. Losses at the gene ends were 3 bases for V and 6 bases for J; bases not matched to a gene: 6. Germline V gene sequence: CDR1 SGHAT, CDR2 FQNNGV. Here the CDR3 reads CASSLITGQDEKLFF. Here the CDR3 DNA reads TGTGCCAGCAGCTTGATCACGGGACAGGATGAAAAACTGTTTTTT.

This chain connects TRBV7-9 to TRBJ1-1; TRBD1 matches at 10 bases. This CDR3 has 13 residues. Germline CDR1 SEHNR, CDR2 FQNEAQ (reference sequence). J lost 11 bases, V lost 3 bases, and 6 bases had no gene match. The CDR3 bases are TGTGCCAGCAGCTTCCCGGGACAGGGGAGGGCTTTCTTT. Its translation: CASSFPGQGRAFF.

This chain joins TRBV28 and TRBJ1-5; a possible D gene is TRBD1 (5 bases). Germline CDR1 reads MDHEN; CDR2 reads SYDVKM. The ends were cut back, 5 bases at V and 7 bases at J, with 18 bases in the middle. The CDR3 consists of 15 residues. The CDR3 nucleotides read TGTGCCAGCAGTACGATCGGGCAGGGAGGGCAGCCCCAGCATTTT. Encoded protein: CASSTIGQGGQPQHF.

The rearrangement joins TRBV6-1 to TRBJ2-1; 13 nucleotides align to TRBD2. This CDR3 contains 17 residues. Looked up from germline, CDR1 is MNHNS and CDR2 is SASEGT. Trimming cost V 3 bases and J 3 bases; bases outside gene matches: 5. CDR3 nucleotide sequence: TGTGCCAGCAGTGATTCCGGGACTAGCGGGATCTACAATGAGCAGTTCTTC. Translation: CASSDSGTSGIYNEQFF.